Listed here is a single TCR beta chain. The record originates from a study of blood T cell repertoires in COVID-19. The table came from immunoSEQ multiplex PCR; TCRdb's copy has only in-frame clones and leaves some out. The profile shows roughly 160,000 clones, approximately 83% of them singletons. Between the trimmed V and J ends, which lost 5 bases and 5 bases, there was a span of 21 bases. The germline gives CDR1 SGHAT, CDR2 FQDESV (reference sequence). The CDR3 is 16 residues long. The sequence was obtained from a woman aged 60-75 years with acute or convalescent COVID-19. The sample comprised peripheral blood. The rearrangement uses TRBV11-1 and TRBJ2-5; D gene ambiguous. The CDR3 region has the DNA TGTGCCAGCAGCCCATTGCAGTCCGCCAAATGGGAGACCCAGTACTTC. Translated: CASSPLQSAKWETQYF.